Below, 13 T cell receptor beta chains from the same sample are listed, as sequenced in a study of blood T cell repertoires in COVID-19. Assay used: immunoSEQ multiplex PCR; TCRdb lists only in-frame clones, some missing. The sample yields 250,000 to 300,000 clones, about nine tenths seen once. What was sequenced was PBMCs or T cells enriched from blood (not recorded which). These receptors were obtained from a middle-aged woman with acute COVID-19.

The chain recombines TRBV11-3 with TRBJ1-1, with TRBD1 matching 8 bases. Germline V CDR1 and CDR2: SGHNT, YENEEA. After removal of 5 bases from V and 4 bases from J, the junction contained 12 bases not matched to a gene. The CDR3 spans 16 residues. The CDR3 DNA follows: TGTGCCAGCAGCCCTACTTGGACAGGGTTGAGCACTGAAGCTTTCTTT. Protein sequence: CASSPTWTGLSTEAFF.

The chain recombines TRBV21-1 with TRBJ1-2. TRBV21-1 corresponds to a pseudogene. There are 13 residues in the CDR3. The CDR3 reads CASSKLGGTGYTF. The CDR3 DNA is TGTGCCAGCAGCAAATTAGGAGGGACCGGCTACACCTTC.

The V and J genes are TRBV29-1 and TRBJ2-7, with 9 bases matching TRBD2. With V trimmed by 7 bases and J by 1 base, 14 bases remained unmatched. This CDR3 is 16 amino acids long. The germline V gene encodes CDR1 SQVTM and CDR2 ANQGSEA. In nucleotides, the CDR3 is TGCAGCGCCCGGGCCTCCGGGACTAGCCGATCCTACGAGCAGTACTTC. Translation gives CSARASGTSRSYEQYF.

This chain links TRBV6-5 with TRBJ1-2, with 7 bases that match TRBD1. With 7 bases clipped from V and 4 bases from J, the junction kept 12 bases outside the gene matches. The CDR3 totals 15 residues. In germline, CDR1 is MNHEY, CDR2 SVGAGI. CDR3 sequence reads: CASITQPGQPYGYTF. The DNA of the CDR3 is TGTGCCAGCATTACGCAACCGGGACAGCCCTATGGCTACACCTTC.

Details on this clone: Given the absence of the conserved phenylalanine or tryptophan at the CDR3 end, a read error is likely. It is unclear where the CDR3 begins or ends on the DNA, so no DNA is shown, and the CDR3 is as TCRdb lists it. The rearrangement uses TRBV5-5 and TRBJ2-3; the DNA was not compared with TRBD2, the D call given in the table. Including both end residues, the CDR3 is 14 amino acids long. The germline CDR1 and CDR2 sequences are SGHKS and YYEKEE (reference sequence). The CDR3 region is CASSLAASGGRSVL.

This chain joins TRBV11-2 and TRBJ1-5, with D unresolved. The germline V gene encodes CDR1 SGHAT and CDR2 FQNNGV. CDR3 size: 16 residues. Trimming shortened V by 0 bases and J by 9 bases, and 18 bases separated the two germline ends. DNA for the CDR3: TGTGCCAGCAGCTTAGATCGCGGTGTCCCGATAATGCCCCAGCATTTT. It encodes CASSLDRGVPIMPQHF.

For the CDR3, the DNA is TGTGCTAGTGGTTTAAGGGCGGGAGGGCCCGGGGAGCTGTTTTTT. This encodes CASGLRAGGPGELFF. The rearrangement uses TRBV12-5 and TRBJ2-2, with TRBD2 matching over 9 bases. Unmatched junction bases numbered 5, after V lost 3 bases and J lost 6 bases. The CDR3 is made up of 15 amino acids. Germline V lookup: CDR1 LGHNT, CDR2 FRNRAP.

The chain recombines TRBV7-9 with TRBJ1-2; D unresolved. CDR1 is SEHNR and CDR2 is FQNEAQ in the germline V gene (reference sequence). The V end was cut by 7 bases, the J end by 4 bases, with 7 bases between. This CDR3 spans 11 amino acids. This CDR3 reads CASNPGYGYTF. In DNA form, the CDR3 reads TGTGCCAGCAACCCCGGCTATGGCTACACCTTC.

This sequence joins TRBV19 and TRBJ2-1; 8 bases are shared with TRBD1. V dropped 5 bases and J dropped 9; count of bases not matched to a gene: 6. Per germline, CDR1 LNHDA and CDR2 SQIVND (reference sequence). The CDR3 loop spans 13 amino acids. CDR3 coding DNA: TGTGCCAGTAGTTTCACAGGGGGAGGTGAGCAGTTCTTC. Its translation: CASSFTGGGEQFF.

J is TRBJ1-2 and V is TRBV4-3; weak D call: TRBD1 (5 bases). The germline gives CDR1 LGHNA, CDR2 YSLEER. V was shortened by 0 bases and J by 2 bases, with 19 bases between the two germline ends. This CDR3 comprises 18 residues. The CDR3 coding sequence is TGCGCCAGCAGCCAAGATTTGTGGGGGACTCGGGGGAACTATGGCTACACCTTC. This translates into CASSQDLWGTRGNYGYTF.

About this clone: Other DNA sequences within the sample encode an identical CDR3. This chain joins TRBV5-1 and TRBJ1-3, with D possibly TRBD1 on 5 matching bases. This CDR3 is 14 amino acids long. V was trimmed by 0 bases and J by 2 bases, leaving 6 bases between them. CDR1 and CDR2 from the germline V gene are SGHRS and YFSETQ. CDR3 coding DNA: TGCGCCAGCAGCTTGGCAGGGCCTGGAAACACCATATATTTT. It specifies CASSLAGPGNTIYF.

J is TRBJ1-2 and V is TRBV5-1, with a tentative D call TRBD1 (6 bases). Germline CDR1 SGHRS, CDR2 YFSETQ. Trimming took off 4 bases at V and 4 bases at J, with 14 bases between the two ends. This CDR3 region has 14 residues. The CDR3 protein is CASSQTGLGYGYTF. DNA of the CDR3: TGCGCCAGCAGCCAAACAGGGCTGGGCTATGGCTACACCTTC. The full variable domain, its missing parts supplied by reference TRBV5-1 and TRBJ1-2, is KAGVTQTPRYLIKTRGQQVTLSCSPISGHRSVSWYQQTPGQGLQFLFEYFSETQRNKGNFPGRFSGRQFSNSRSEMNVSTLELGDSALYLCASSQTGLGYGYTFGSGTRLTVV.

The J gene is TRBJ2-1, the V gene TRBV18, with 7 bases identical to TRBD2. The CDR3 has 13 amino acids. With 5 bases clipped from V and 3 bases from J, the junction kept 1 base outside the gene matches. Germline V lookup: CDR1 KGHSH, CDR2 LQKENI. The CDR3 DNA follows: TGTGCCAGCTCAATAGCGGGCTACAATGAGCAGTTCTTC. Its protein product is CASSIAGYNEQFF.